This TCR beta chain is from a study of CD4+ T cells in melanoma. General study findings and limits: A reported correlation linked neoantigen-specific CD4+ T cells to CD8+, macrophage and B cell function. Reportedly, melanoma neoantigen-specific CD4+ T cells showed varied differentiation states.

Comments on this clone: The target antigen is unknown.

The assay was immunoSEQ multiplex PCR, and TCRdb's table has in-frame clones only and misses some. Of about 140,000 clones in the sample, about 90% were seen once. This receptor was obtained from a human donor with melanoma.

CDR3 protein: CAWSPDRAYYGYTF. The DNA for the CDR3 is TGTGCCTGGAGCCCAGACAGGGCTTACTATGGCTACACCTTC. The J gene is TRBJ1-2, the V gene TRBV30; 7 nucleotides line up with TRBD1. Germline loops: CDR1 GTSNPN, CDR2 SVGIG (reference sequence). The CDR3 loop spans 14 amino acids. V dropped 3 bases and J dropped 3; count of bases not matched to a gene: 7.